The T cell receptor (beta chain) described here comes from a study of PD-1 blockade in mismatch repair-deficient tumors. Sequencing used immunoSEQ multiplex PCR; TCRdb keeps in-frame clones, though not all of them. Here the sample spans around 120,000 clones, around nine tenths being singletons. Study-level results: Tumor-resident clones, often undetectable pretreatment in blood, expanded then contracted after pembrolizumab.

On this clone: What it recognizes is unknown.

All patients were mismatch repair deficient, assessed by either PCR or immunohistochemistry. TCR sequencing covered three patients who responded to pembrolizumab. CDR3 length equals 13 residues. The V and J ends lost 7 bases and 9 bases, in that order; junction bases with no gene match: 11. Germline CDR1 is LGHNA and CDR2 is YNFKEQ. This rearrangement joins TRBV4-2 to TRBJ1-2; TRBD1 matches at 7 bases. This receptor was taken from an adult with mismatch repair-deficient cancer. The input for sequencing was peripheral blood, taken just under 74 weeks after starting pembrolizumab. The CDR3 nucleotides are TGTGCCAGCACCGACCGACAGGGCCGTCGCTACACCTTC. Translation gives CASTDRQGRRYTF.